A single sample is the source of the 14 T cell receptor beta chains below, sequenced in a study of T cell responses to AZD1222 COVID-19 vaccine. Assay used: immunoSEQ multiplex PCR; TCRdb lists only in-frame clones, some missing. Of some 130,000 clones in the sample, about 93% were seen once. The source was peripheral blood, collected 28 days after the second AZD1222 dose. Source of these receptors: an adult who received the AZD1222 COVID-19 vaccine.

The chain couples TRBV7-2 to TRBJ2-5; TRBD2 aligns across 9 bases. This CDR3 has 15 amino acids. V trimming: 3 bases; J trimming: 5 bases; junction bases outside the gene matches: 7. Germline CDR1 SGHTA, CDR2 FQGNSA. The CDR3 here is CASSFGGAGGETQYF. In DNA, the CDR3 is TGTGCCAGCAGCTTTGGGGGAGCGGGGGGCGAGACCCAGTACTTC. Based on the CDR3 plus reference TRBV7-2 and TRBJ2-5, the full variable domain is GAGVSQSPSNKVTEKGKDVELRCDPISGHTALYWYRQSLGQGLEFLIYFQGNSAPDKSGLPSDRFSAERTGGSVSTLTIQRTQQEDSAVYLCASSFGGAGGETQYFGPGTRLLVL.

This rearrangement joins TRBV3-1 (or the pseudogene TRBV3-2) to TRBJ1-2, with 8 bases lining up with TRBD1. The junction had 5 bases not matched to a gene; V was cut back by 3 bases and J by 2 bases. From germline, CDR1 is LGHDT and CDR2 YNNKEL (reference sequence). CDR3 size: 15 residues. The CDR3 DNA sequence: TGTGCCAGCAGCCAGGGACAGGCCTCGAACTATGGCTACACCTTC. Residues: CASSQGQASNYGYTF.

V gene TRBV6-4 combines with J gene TRBJ1-1, with a weak D call TRBD1 (6 bases). CDR1 and CDR2 from the germline V gene are MRHNA and SNTAGT. V lost 3 bases, J lost 0 bases, and 8 bases lay in between. The CDR3 spans 14 residues. CDR3 sequence: CASSEQGLNTEAFF. In nucleotides, the CDR3 is TGTGCCAGCAGTGAGCAGGGGCTGAACACTGAAGCTTTCTTT.

The chain links TRBV27 to TRBJ1-5; possibly TRBD1 for D (5 bases). CDR3 length: 15 amino acids. V dropped 2 bases and J dropped 11 bases, with 19 bases sitting between them. Per the germline V gene, CDR1 is MNHEY and CDR2 is SMNVEV (reference sequence). CDR3 nucleotide sequence: TGTGCCAGCAGTTTAGAATCATCAGGGACCATGGCCCAGCATTTT. Amino acid sequence: CASSLESSGTMAQHF.

The V and J genes are TRBV28 and TRBJ2-5; D is possibly TRBD1 or TRBD2 (7 bases each). CDR3 length equals 14 residues. Trimming stripped 8 bases from V and 4 bases from J, with 17 bases between. The germline gives CDR1 MDHEN, CDR2 SYDVKM. In DNA, the CDR3 is TGTGCCAGCCGGGAGACAGGGAGGGGAGAGACCCAGTACTTC. Translated, it gives CASRETGRGETQYF. Drawing the rest from reference TRBV28 and TRBJ2-5, the complete variable domain is DVKVTQSSRYLVKRTGEKVFLECVQDMDHENMFWYRQDPGLGLRLIYFSYDVKMKEKGDIPEGYSVSREKKERFSLILESASTNQTSMYLCASRETGRGETQYFGPGTRLLVL.

The V and J genes are TRBV9 and TRBJ2-5, with 7 bases matching TRBD2. V lost 4 bases, J lost 2 bases, and 23 bases stayed unmatched. CDR1 is SGDLS, CDR2 YYNGEE, per germline. The CDR3 runs to 20 residues. The CDR3 DNA reads TGTGCCAGCAGCCCCGTTGGGTGGGGGTCCCTGGCGGGGGTACAAGAGACCCAGTACTTC. Translated, it gives CASSPVGWGSLAGVQETQYF.

This sequence joins TRBV24-1 and TRBJ2-2, with D possibly called TRBD1 or TRBD2 (6 bases each). CDR3 size: 16 residues. The V gene lost 2 bases and the J gene lost 1 base, with 10 bases spanning the gap. Germline V gene lookup returns CDR1 KGHDR and CDR2 SFDVKD. The DNA for the CDR3 is TGTGCCACCAGTGATTCCAGGGGAGGGAACACCGGGGAGCTGTTTTTT. This translates into CATSDSRGGNTGELFF.

The rearrangement links TRBV29-1 to TRBJ2-7, with D uncertain. Germline V lookup: CDR1 SQVTM, CDR2 ANQGSEA. Trimming shortened V by 4 bases and J by 0 bases, and 10 bases separated the two germline ends. The CDR3 consists of 13 residues. Here the CDR3 DNA reads TGCAGCGTTGCGATAGGTCTCTCCTACGAGCAGTACTTC. Translating it yields CSVAIGLSYEQYF.

V gene TRBV15 combines with J gene TRBJ2-2; D is unresolved. This CDR3 has 15 amino acids. Germline CDR1 and CDR2: LNHNV and YYDKDF (reference sequence). V was cut by 0 bases and J by 1 base, with 6 bases left in between. The CDR3 sequence: CATSRDWENTGELFF. The CDR3 DNA follows: TGTGCCACCAGCAGAGATTGGGAGAACACCGGGGAGCTGTTTTTT.

The genes are TRBV18 and TRBJ1-1; D is unresolved. V was shortened by 0 bases and J by 0 bases, with 8 bases between the two germline ends. CDR3 length: 15 amino acids. Germline CDR1 is KGHSH and CDR2 is LQKENI. CDR3 residues: CASSPPQVVNTEAFF. The CDR3 DNA reads TGTGCCAGCTCACCACCGCAGGTCGTGAACACTGAAGCTTTCTTT.

This chain joins TRBV7-2 and TRBJ1-2, with 7 bases aligning to TRBD1. The trim removed 5 bases at V and 3 bases at J, leaving 9 bases unmatched. CDR1 and CDR2 (germline): SGHTA, FQGNSA. The length of the CDR3 is 15 residues. CDR3 DNA sequence: TGTGCCAGCAGCGTCAGGGGGGGCTCAGACTATGGCTACACCTTC. It is translated as CASSVRGGSDYGYTF.

The gene calls are TRBV24-1 and TRBJ2-1; D is possibly TRBD2 (6 bases). The CDR3 length is 13 residues. Germline CDR1 reads KGHDR; CDR2 reads SFDVKD. Trimming removed 0 bases from V and 9 bases from J, with 8 bases in between. The CDR3 DNA reads TGTGCCACCAGTGATTTGACTAGCACTGAGCAGTTCTTC. Protein sequence: CATSDLTSTEQFF.

This clone appeared a single time. The chain combines TRBV24-1 with TRBJ2-1; D is perhaps TRBD2 (6 bases). V was shortened by 6 bases and J by 3 bases, with 17 bases between the two germline ends. The CDR3 is made up of 16 amino acids. The V gene's germline CDR1 is KGHDR and CDR2 SFDVKD. CDR3 bases: TGTGCCACCAGTTCCCGGGGGAAAGGCTTCTACAATGAGCAGTTCTTC. Translating it yields CATSSRGKGFYNEQFF.

The chain uses TRBV2 and TRBJ2-7; possibly TRBD2 for D (5 bases). CDR1 is SNHLY, CDR2 FYNNEI, per germline. CDR3 length equals 14 residues. V was cut by 8 bases and J by 2 bases, with 16 bases left in between. CDR3 nucleotide sequence: TGTGCCAGCCGGCCCCGCGGGTTCCCCTACGAGCAGTACTTC. It translates to CASRPRGFPYEQYF.